These 7 T cell receptor beta chains came from one sample sequenced in a study of cytotoxic CD8 clonotypes in ibrutinib-treated CLL. Repertoires were generated with immunoSEQ multiplex PCR, while TCRdb's copy carries only in-frame clones and drops some. Seen here are about 120,000 clones, more than 55% observed once, and the top ten hold more than 35%. The material sequenced was PBMCs, taken after 24 months of ibrutinib treatment. The source is a human donor with chronic lymphocytic leukemia.

J is TRBJ2-1 and V is TRBV6-6; no firm D call. Looked up from germline, CDR1 is MNHNY and CDR2 is SVGAGI (reference sequence). The CDR3 sequence is 10 residues long. Trimming took off 9 bases at V and 9 bases at J, with 9 bases between the two ends. CDR3 residues: CASYSGEQFF. CDR3 DNA sequence: TGTGCCAGTTACAGTGGTGAGCAGTTCTTC.

The rearrangement joins TRBV29-1 to TRBJ1-1, with unresolved D. Germline lookup yields CDR1 SQVTM and CDR2 ANQGSEA. The CDR3 is 12 residues long. The V gene lost 4 bases and the J gene lost 2 bases, with 8 bases spanning the gap. CDR3 sequence: CSVVLLNTEAFF. CDR3 nucleotide sequence: TGCAGCGTTGTTCTACTCAACACTGAAGCTTTCTTT.

This clone was detected a few times. The CDR3 loop is CASSYSVRARSGYTF. The CDR3 DNA is TGTGCCAGCAGTTACTCCGTCAGGGCCAGGAGCGGCTACACCTTC. This chain connects TRBV6-5 to TRBJ1-2; a weak D match, TRBD1 (5 bases). Looked up from germline, CDR1 is MNHEY and CDR2 is SVGAGI. Trimming left V 0 bases short and J 8 bases short, with 16 bases between. The CDR3 extends over 15 amino acids.

J is TRBJ2-5 and V is TRBV29-1; TRBD2 is a possible D gene (6 bases). Germline V gives CDR1 SQVTM, CDR2 ANQGSEA. Deletions cut 4 bases from V and 7 bases from J, with 16 bases between. The CDR3 covers 13 residues. CDR3 protein: CSVAASDRGTQYF. As DNA, the CDR3 is TGCAGCGTTGCCGCTAGCGATCGGGGGACCCAGTACTTC.

The chain recombines TRBV6-5 with TRBJ1-2; possibly TRBD1 for D (5 bases). The CDR3 covers 12 residues. Germline V gene lookup returns CDR1 MNHEY and CDR2 SVGAGI. V shed 11 bases and J shed 8 bases, with 18 bases lying between them. The chain's CDR3 is CAGRDPETGYTF. The CDR3 nucleotides read TGTGCCGGCCGGGACCCTGAGACGGGCTACACCTTC.

The chain links TRBV6-5 to TRBJ1-5; no firm D call. Germline V gene data show CDR1 as MNHEY and CDR2 as SVGAGI. Trimming shortened V by 0 bases and J by 6 bases, and 6 bases separated the two germline ends. This CDR3 is 13 amino acids long. DNA of the CDR3: TGTGCCAGCAGTTACTCCTACAGTCAGCCCCAGCATTTT. Protein sequence: CASSYSYSQPQHF.

J is TRBJ1-1 and V is TRBV6-1, with a possible D match to TRBD1 (6 bases). The CDR3 contains 13 residues. Germline V CDR1 and CDR2: MNHNS, SASEGT. V was trimmed by 0 bases and J by 4 bases, leaving 6 bases between them. The CDR3 here is CASSEARGTEAFF. The CDR3 DNA reads TGTGCCAGCAGTGAAGCCAGGGGCACTGAAGCTTTCTTT.